The 29 T cell receptor beta chains below were found in one sample sequenced in a study of shared clonotypes between healthy human individuals. Produced via immunoSEQ multiplex PCR; TCRdb's table is partial and in-frame only. The table lists hundreds of thousands of clones, more than 75% of them singletons. The material sequenced was PBMCs. The receptors originated from a woman aged 35 to 49 in good health. Some clones in this sample may be carry-over from other donors' samples.

The rearrangement links TRBV28 to TRBJ2-5; weak D call: TRBD1 (6 bases). V lost 6 bases and J lost 5, with 16 bases in between. Germline-derived CDR1 and CDR2 are MDHEN and SYDVKM. This CDR3 is 14 amino acids long. The CDR3 sequence is CASSMDRGRETQYF. CDR3 nucleotide sequence: TGTGCCAGCAGCATGGACAGAGGGCGGGAGACCCAGTACTTC.

CDR3 region: CASSGRRGDKLFF. The CDR3 nucleotides are TGTGCCAGCAGTGGACGGAGGGGTGACAAACTGTTTTTT. The chain links TRBV28 to TRBJ1-4; D may be TRBD1 (5 bases). The CDR3 contains 13 residues. V was trimmed by 5 bases and J by 11 bases, leaving 15 bases between them. Looked up from germline, CDR1 is MDHEN and CDR2 is SYDVKM.

This CDR3 reads CASSLSGLATYEQYF. CDR3 sequence (DNA): TGTGCCAGCAGTTTATCGGGACTAGCGACCTACGAGCAGTACTTC. The chain combines TRBV27 with TRBJ2-7; 10 bases agree with TRBD2. Germline-derived CDR1 and CDR2 are MNHEY and SMNVEV (reference sequence). The CDR3 extends over 15 amino acids. J lost 2 bases, V lost 0 bases, and 1 base had no gene match.

There are a few counts of this clone. V and J are TRBV23-1 and TRBJ2-1; D may correspond to TRBD1 or TRBD2 (5 bases each). TRBV23-1 is identified as an open reading frame with a role that is uncertain. V lost 9 bases to trimming and J lost 14 bases, with 11 bases between them. CDR3 size: 9 residues. The CDR3 DNA reads TGCGCCAGACCGGGACGGGAGTTCTTC. Translation gives CARPGREFF.

The gene calls are TRBV7-3 and TRBJ2-1; D is uncertain. Trimming stripped 6 bases from V and 6 bases from J, with 12 bases between. This CDR3 has 13 amino acids. Germline V gene sequence: CDR1 SGHTA, CDR2 FQGTGA. As DNA, the CDR3 is TGTGCCAGCAGTCCTATTCCCTCCAATGAGCAGTTCTTC. Amino acids: CASSPIPSNEQFF.

The DNA for the CDR3 is TGTGCCAGCAGTGGCTCCCCTAGGTATTCCTACGAGCAGTACTTC. Translation: CASSGSPRYSYEQYF. The gene calls are TRBV25-1 and TRBJ2-7, with D uncertain. The CDR3 has 15 residues. Trimming took 4 bases from V and 1 from J, leaving 14 bases between them. CDR1 and CDR2 (germline): MGHDK, SYGVNS.

Written as DNA, the CDR3 is TGTGCCAGCAGTTACGGCCGCGGGAGGGCCGGTGAGCAGTTCTTC. Translated: CASSYGRGRAGEQFF. The chain joins TRBV6-5 to TRBJ2-1, with 9 bases that match TRBD2. The CDR3 runs 15 residues. Germline CDR1 reads MNHEY; CDR2 reads SVGAGI. The J segment lost 9 bases and the V segment lost 2 bases, leaving 8 bases of the junction unmatched.

V usage is TRBV5-1 and J usage is TRBJ2-2; 8 nucleotides line up with TRBD1. Germline-derived CDR1 and CDR2 are SGHRS and YFSETQ. The CDR3 consists of 14 residues. Unmatched junction bases numbered 5, after V lost 5 bases and J lost 5 bases. CDR3 DNA: TGCGCCAGCAGTCAGGGGGCTCGGACCGGGGAGCTGTTTTTT. Its translation: CASSQGARTGELFF. Full variable domain (outside the CDR3, taken from reference TRBV5-1 and TRBJ2-2): KAGVTQTPRYLIKTRGQQVTLSCSPISGHRSVSWYQQTPGQGLQFLFEYFSETQRNKGNFPGRFSGRQFSNSRSEMNVSTLELGDSALYLCASSQGARTGELFFGEGSRLTVL.

This clone was seen repeatedly, ten times or more. V usage is TRBV28 and J usage is TRBJ2-7, with no clear D. The CDR3 is 11 residues long. The germline V and J ends were trimmed by 8 bases and 4 bases, with 9 bases remaining between them. Germline assignment: CDR1 MDHEN and CDR2 SYDVKM. The CDR3, as DNA: TGTGCCAGCGCGGCGGTTTACGAGCAGTACTTC. It translates to CASAAVYEQYF. The whole variable domain, remainder taken from reference TRBV28 and TRBJ2-7, is DVKVTQSSRYLVKRTGEKVFLECVQDMDHENMFWYRQDPGLGLRLIYFSYDVKMKEKGDIPEGYSVSREKKERFSLILESASTNQTSMYLCASAAVYEQYFGPGTRLTVT.

The chain recombines TRBV15 with TRBJ2-4, with a weak D call TRBD1 (6 bases). The CDR3 is 16 amino acids. The V and J ends lost 1 base and 6 bases respectively, with 16 bases between them. Germline CDR1 reads LNHNV; CDR2 reads YYDKDF (reference sequence). CDR3 in DNA: TGTGCCACCAGCAGAGGGGGCGGCAGGGGATCAAACATTCAGTACTTC. Translating it yields CATSRGGGRGSNIQYF.

The chain is built from TRBV7-9 and TRBJ1-5, with D hard to call. CDR1 SEHNR and CDR2 FQNEAQ come from the germline V gene (reference sequence). Deletions cut 5 bases from V and 5 bases from J, with 10 bases between. The CDR3 totals 13 residues. CDR3 in amino acids: CASSREFDQPQHF. The CDR3 nucleotides are TGTGCCAGCAGCCGGGAGTTCGATCAGCCCCAGCATTTT.

The rearrangement links TRBV11-2 to TRBJ2-1, with D unresolved. Between the trimmed V and J ends, which lost 5 bases and 9 bases, there was a span of 17 bases. The V gene's germline CDR1 is SGHAT and CDR2 FQNNGV. The CDR3 sequence is 14 residues long. In DNA, the CDR3 is TGTGCCAGCAGCCCGGGCCCCCCGAGTGGTGAGCAGTTCTTC. Translation gives CASSPGPPSGEQFF.

V and J are TRBV28 and TRBJ2-7; 12 bases match TRBD2. The CDR3 length is 15 residues. Germline CDR1 MDHEN, CDR2 SYDVKM. V gave up 4 bases and J gave up 2 bases; unmatched junction bases: 3. This CDR3 is CASSSLAGGPYEQYF. The CDR3 coding sequence is TGTGCCAGCAGTTCCCTAGCGGGAGGGCCCTACGAGCAGTACTTC.

The rearrangement joins TRBV7-9 to TRBJ2-5; 7 bases are a match to TRBD1. The CDR3 is 15 amino acids. V gave up 2 bases and J gave up 3 bases; unmatched junction bases: 6. Germline values: CDR1 SEHNR, CDR2 FQNEAQ (reference sequence). The CDR3 nucleotides are TGTGCCAGCAGCTTAAAGGGGGCGTCAAAAGAGACCCAGTACTTC. This codes for CASSLKGASKETQYF.

The CDR3, as DNA: TGTGCCAGCAGTTTATCCCCGACAGGAACCCACAATGAGCAGTTCTTC. Translation gives CASSLSPTGTHNEQFF. The rearrangement links TRBV27 to TRBJ2-1, with a possible D match to TRBD1 (6 bases). V was shortened by 0 bases and J by 5 bases, with 14 bases between the two germline ends. Germline V CDR1 and CDR2: MNHEY, SMNVEV (reference sequence). This CDR3 is built from 16 residues.

In its sample, this clone was seen once. The chain has TRBV7-3 and TRBJ1-1, with a possible D match to TRBD1 (5 bases). The CDR3 has 16 amino acids. The germline V gene has CDR1 SGHTA and CDR2 FQGTGA. V was pared by 2 bases and J by 0 bases, with 13 bases between. CDR3 coding DNA: TGTGCCAGCAGCTTAGGGCCCGCAGGGCTGAACACTGAAGCTTTCTTT. It encodes CASSLGPAGLNTEAFF.

The chain carries TRBV6-5 and TRBJ2-3; no clear D gene. The germline V gene has CDR1 MNHEY and CDR2 SVGAGI. The V and J ends lost 6 bases and 1 base respectively, with 14 bases between them. The CDR3 spans 15 residues. DNA for the CDR3: TGTGCCAGCAGACCCCAATTCGGAGGCACAGATACGCAGTATTTT. Protein product: CASRPQFGGTDTQYF.

This clone was seen ten or more times. This chain uses TRBV20-1 with TRBJ2-1; D unclear. Between the trimmed V and J ends, which lost 4 bases and 9 bases, there was a span of 7 bases. The CDR3 totals 10 residues. Per germline, CDR1 DFQATT and CDR2 SNEGSKA (reference sequence). The CDR3 here is CSATNAEQFF. The CDR3 nucleotides read TGCAGTGCTACGAACGCTGAGCAGTTCTTC.

This chain connects TRBV7-2 to TRBJ1-3; 10 nucleotides agree with TRBD1. The J segment lost 2 bases and the V segment lost 5 bases, leaving 12 bases of the junction unmatched. The CDR3 extends over 18 amino acids. Germline V gene data show CDR1 as SGHTA and CDR2 as FQGNSA. Written as DNA, the CDR3 is TGTGCCAGCAGCCCAGTGACAGGGGGCGTCTTCACTGGAAACACCATATATTTT. It is translated as CASSPVTGGVFTGNTIYF.

The gene calls are TRBV9 and TRBJ2-1; TRBD2 agrees at 7 bases. This CDR3 comprises 16 residues. Germline loops: CDR1 SGDLS, CDR2 YYNGEE. V shed 4 bases, J shed 0 bases, and the junction held 7 bases outside the gene matches. Here the CDR3 DNA reads TGTGCCAGCAGCCTTACAGCGGGACGCTCCTACAATGAGCAGTTCTTC. It translates to CASSLTAGRSYNEQFF.

The V gene is TRBV29-1, the J gene TRBJ2-1, with TRBD1 as a possible D gene (6 bases). Trimming left V 6 bases short and J 4 bases short, with 10 bases between. The CDR3 contains 12 residues. CDR1 is SQVTM, CDR2 ANQGSEA, per germline. Here the CDR3 DNA reads TGCAGCGTAGCTCAGGGGTACAATGAGCAGTTCTTC. It translates to CSVAQGYNEQFF.

The V call is TRBV19, the J call TRBJ1-3; perhaps TRBD1 as D (6 bases). Trimming pared 2 bases from V and 0 bases from J, leaving 14 bases between. Germline-derived CDR1 and CDR2 are LNHDA and SQIVND (reference sequence). This CDR3 contains 17 residues. The CDR3 coding sequence is TGTGCCAGTAGTATATACGGACAGTCCCTCTCTGGAAACACCATATATTTT. This encodes CASSIYGQSLSGNTIYF. The entire variable domain, with the rest obtained from reference TRBV19 and TRBJ1-3, is as follows: DGGITQSPKYLFRKEGQNVTLSCEQNLNHDAMYWYRQDPGQGLRLIYYSQIVNDFQKGDIAEGYSVSREKKESFPLTVTSAQKNPTAFYLCASSIYGQSLSGNTIYFGEGSWLTVV.

The chain carries TRBV10-3 and TRBJ1-2; the match to TRBD1 covers 8 bases. From germline, CDR1 is ENHRY and CDR2 SYGVKD. Trimming removed 3 bases from V and 8 bases from J; junction bases left unmatched: 2. The CDR3 totals 12 residues. The CDR3 DNA reads as TGTGCCATCAGTGATGGACAGGGAGGCTACACCTTC. Protein: CAISDGQGGYTF.

The gene calls are TRBV28 and TRBJ1-5; 8 bases match TRBD1. J was trimmed by 6 bases and V by 7 bases; bases with no gene match: 5. CDR3 length: 13 amino acids. Germline V lookup: CDR1 MDHEN, CDR2 SYDVKM. In nucleotides, the CDR3 is TGTGCCAGCAACAACAGGGGGGGTCAGCCCCAGCATTTT. It is translated as CASNNRGGQPQHF.

The V gene is TRBV5-6, the J gene TRBJ2-5; 12 positions match TRBD1. The J call may be faulty, since TRBJ2-7 better matches the DNA end. The CDR3 covers 15 residues. Per the germline V gene, CDR1 is SGHDT and CDR2 is YYEEEE. CDR3 in amino acids: CASSPGTGGPYEQYF. CDR3 sequence (DNA): TGTGCCAGCAGCCCCGGGACAGGGGGCCCCTACGAGCAGTACTTC.

This sequence joins TRBV4-1 and TRBJ2-7, with TRBD2 identical over 7 bases. J lost 6 bases, V lost 0 bases, and 11 bases had no gene match. The CDR3 is made up of 16 amino acids. From germline, CDR1 is MGHRA and CDR2 YSYEKL. The CDR3 is CASSQDGGRAVIEQYF. The CDR3 nucleotides are TGCGCCAGCAGCCAAGATGGAGGGAGGGCCGTGATCGAGCAGTACTTC.

This clone was found a few times. V and J are TRBV30 and TRBJ1-5; D remains unclear. CDR3 length: 13 amino acids. The V end lost 3 bases, the J end lost 2 bases, and 8 bases lay between the germline ends. Germline-derived CDR1 and CDR2 are GTSNPN and SVGIG (reference sequence). The DNA of the CDR3 is TGTGCCTGGAGCTATGGGGGCAATCAGCCCCAGCATTTT. Translating gives CAWSYGGNQPQHF.

This chain joins TRBV5-1 and TRBJ2-5; the D gene could be TRBD1 or TRBD2 (6 bases each). This CDR3 spans 15 amino acids. V lost 4 bases and J 1 base, leaving 14 bases between the germline ends. Looked up from germline, CDR1 is SGHRS and CDR2 is YFSETQ. CDR3 sequence (DNA): TGCGCCAGCAGCCCGGGGGCAATGGGCCAAGAGACCCAGTACTTC. This sequence encodes CASSPGAMGQETQYF.

The chain carries TRBV5-1 and TRBJ2-1; D not resolved. CDR1 and CDR2 from the germline V gene are SGHRS and YFSETQ. V lost 0 bases and J 0 bases, leaving 13 bases between the germline ends. The CDR3 consists of 17 residues. CDR3 sequence: CASSLAVWASSYNEQFF. The DNA for the CDR3 is TGCGCCAGCAGCTTGGCCGTGTGGGCGAGCTCCTACAATGAGCAGTTCTTC.